The 22 T cell receptor beta chains given below trace back to one sample, sequenced in a study of Graves' ophthalmopathy and Graves' hyperthyroidism (dated by TCRdb to 2016 to 2019). The reads were generated on an Illumina HiSeq 2000. For repertoire sequencing, TCR beta CDR3 regions were amplified from RNA transcripts. The first round was an RT-PCR using HTBI primers with the Qiagen OneStep RT-PCR kit, and this first round was followed by a second-round multiplex PCR, then size selection and purification. Using fastp trimming at Q25 and MiXCR clonotype assembly, TCRdb reanalyzed the public sequencing data and kept in-frame beta chains. Each record represents a unique CDR3 protein, reported with the most common genes and DNA among its rows. In all, the sample holds 300,000 to 400,000 distinct CDR3 sequences, and roughly 15% of those were seen once. The top ten clones comprise roughly 2.6% of the sample.

The sequencing sample was made of peripheral blood. Receptors were obtained from an adult woman with stable Graves' hyperthyroidism.

This clonotype was seen ten or more times. Written as DNA, the CDR3 is TGTGCCATAAAGGGACTTCTAATTTCACCCCTCCACTTT. It is translated as CAIKGLLISPLHF. The rearrangement uses TRBV10-3 and TRBJ1-6; D may be TRBD1 (5 bases). The germline CDR1 and CDR2 sequences are ENHRY and SYGVKD. Trimming shortened V by 9 bases and J by 9 bases, and 15 bases separated the two germline ends. The CDR3 spans 13 residues.

The chain links TRBV12-3 or TRBV12-4 to TRBJ1-2; 11 bases map to TRBD1. Germline trimming cut 6 bases from V and 8 bases from J; bases unmatched to any gene: 11. The CDR3 runs 15 residues. CDR3 sequence (DNA): TGTGCCAGCAGCCCCGCCGGGACAGGGGGGGAAGGCTACACCTTC. Amino acids: CASSPAGTGGEGYTF.

The chain combines TRBV19 with TRBJ2-7; D not certain. Germline-derived CDR1 and CDR2 are LNHDA and SQIVND (reference sequence). The germline V and J ends were trimmed by 5 bases and 3 bases, with 8 bases remaining between them. The CDR3 sequence is 12 residues long. The CDR3 protein is CASSVPDYEQYF. The CDR3 coding sequence is TGTGCCAGTAGTGTACCGGACTACGAGCAGTACTTC.

This clonotype was seen ten or more times. In DNA, the CDR3 is TGTGCCAGCACCCCGACAGGGGGCGGGGAGACCCAGTACTTC. Residues: CASTPTGGGETQYF. V is TRBV28 and J is TRBJ2-5; 10 bases are a match to TRBD1. CDR3 length: 14 residues. The V and J ends lost 7 bases and 5 bases, in that order; junction bases with no gene match: 7. Germline CDR1 and CDR2: MDHEN and SYDVKM. The full variable domain, with the rest looked up from reference TRBV28 and TRBJ2-5, is DVKVTQSSRYLVKRTGEKVFLECVQDMDHENMFWYRQDPGLGLRLIYFSYDVKMKEKGDIPEGYSVSREKKERFSLILESASTNQTSMYLCASTPTGGGETQYFGPGTRLLVL.

Many counts were recorded for this clonotype. The V call is TRBV6-1, the J call TRBJ1-1; no firm D call. V was shortened by 3 bases and J by 7 bases, with 9 bases between the two germline ends. The CDR3 runs to 12 residues. Germline V gene sequence: CDR1 MNHNS, CDR2 SASEGT. The CDR3, as DNA: TGTGCCAGCAGTGAGGGGAGACTTGAAGCTTTCTTT. Translating gives CASSEGRLEAFF.

This clonotype has only a few counts. The rearrangement links TRBV30 to TRBJ1-6; the D gene is possibly TRBD1 (6 bases). The V and J ends lost 1 base and 5 bases respectively, with 15 bases between them. Germline loops: CDR1 GTSNPN, CDR2 SVGIG (reference sequence). The CDR3 extends over 16 amino acids. The CDR3 DNA reads as TGTGCCTGGAGTGACGGGGGCAGTTCCCATAATTCACCCCTCCACTTT. This sequence encodes CAWSDGGSSHNSPLHF.

This clonotype was recorded at least ten times. This chain uses TRBV11-2 with TRBJ2-4, with D uncertain. Germline-derived CDR1 and CDR2 are SGHAT and FQNNGV. This CDR3 comprises 15 residues. The germline V and J ends were trimmed by 5 bases and 0 bases, with 11 bases remaining between them. The CDR3 nucleotides read TGTGCCAGCAGCCTCGGACCACTAGCCAAAAACATTCAGTACTTC. Its protein is CASSLGPLAKNIQYF.

This clonotype has at least ten counts. The chain recombines TRBV20-1 with TRBJ1-2; a weak D match, TRBD1 (6 bases). Germline CDR1 is DFQATT and CDR2 is SNEGSKA (reference sequence). CDR3 length: 15 amino acids. The V and J ends lost 3 bases and 2 bases respectively, with 16 bases between them. The CDR3 here is CSASRALGGNYGYTF. DNA of the CDR3: TGCAGTGCTAGTAGGGCATTAGGGGGAAACTATGGCTACACCTTC.

This clonotype has just a few counts. This chain uses TRBV4-1 with TRBJ2-7, with D possibly TRBD1 on 5 matching bases. Trimming pared 3 bases from V and 0 bases from J, leaving 12 bases between. Germline V gene sequence: CDR1 MGHRA, CDR2 YSYEKL. CDR3 length equals 15 residues. This CDR3 is CASSHPDMNSYEQYF. CDR3 coding DNA: TGCGCCAGCAGCCATCCGGACATGAACTCCTACGAGCAGTACTTC.

This clonotype was seen at least ten times. The CDR3 DNA follows: TGCAGTGCTACCCAACACGGGGACCATAAATACGAGCAGTACTTC. This gives the protein CSATQHGDHKYEQYF. The V call is TRBV20-1, the J call TRBJ2-7; either TRBD1 or TRBD2 may fit D (5 bases each). V was shortened by 4 bases and J by 4 bases, with 20 bases between the two germline ends. Per germline, CDR1 DFQATT and CDR2 SNEGSKA (reference sequence). The length of the CDR3 is 15 residues.

This clonotype was seen many times. The V gene is TRBV7-2, the J gene TRBJ2-2; 12 positions match TRBD1. Germline trimming cut 4 bases from V and 5 bases from J; bases unmatched to any gene: 14. The CDR3 length is 19 residues. Germline CDR1 SGHTA, CDR2 FQGNSA. CDR3 in DNA: TGTGCCAGCAGCTCGTACCGGGACAGGGGGCGTCGAGGAACCGGGGAGCTGTTTTTT. This sequence encodes CASSSYRDRGRRGTGELFF.

There are many counts of this clonotype. The CDR3 coding sequence is TGTGCCAGCAGTTACATACCGGGCTTGAACACTGAAGCTTTCTTT. It is translated as CASSYIPGLNTEAFF. The rearrangement links TRBV6-2 or TRBV6-3 to TRBJ1-1; unclear D gene. V shed 2 bases and J shed 0 bases, with 10 bases lying between them. Per germline, CDR1 MNHEY and CDR2 SVGEGT. This CDR3 is 15 amino acids long.

This clonotype was recorded many times. V usage is TRBV2 and J usage is TRBJ2-5; D gene uncertain. The germline CDR1 and CDR2 sequences are SNHLY and FYNNEI. V was shortened by 5 bases and J by 4 bases, with 8 bases between the two germline ends. This CDR3 has 12 residues. The CDR3 bases are TGTGCCAGCAGTAGGAACGGAGAGACCCAGTACTTC. Translated: CASSRNGETQYF.

This clonotype was counted between two and nine times. V usage is TRBV9 and J usage is TRBJ2-7; 8 positions match TRBD2. Germline CDR1 SGDLS, CDR2 YYNGEE. CDR3 length equals 15 residues. The trim removed 4 bases at V and 5 bases at J, leaving 11 bases unmatched. The CDR3 sequence is CASSPRRTAGDEQYF. As DNA, the CDR3 is TGTGCCAGCAGCCCGCGGCGTACAGCGGGAGACGAGCAGTACTTC.

This clonotype was counted ten times or more. The CDR3 here is CASGPKGGDTEAFF. DNA for the CDR3: TGTGCTAGTGGCCCCAAGGGTGGGGACACTGAAGCTTTCTTT. The rearrangement links TRBV12-5 to TRBJ1-1, with D uncertain. This CDR3 spans 14 amino acids. In germline, CDR1 is LGHNT, CDR2 FRNRAP. The V end lost 6 bases, the J end lost 3 bases, and 14 bases lay between the germline ends.

In this sample, this clonotype turned up once. This chain links TRBV28 with TRBJ2-5; 7 bases fit TRBD1. The CDR3 extends over 13 amino acids. Germline V gene data show CDR1 as MDHEN and CDR2 as SYDVKM. After removal of 5 bases from V and 3 bases from J, the junction contained 3 bases not matched to a gene. The CDR3 nucleotides read TGTGCCAGCAGTGACAGGGCGGAAGAGACCCAGTACTTC. Amino acid sequence: CASSDRAEETQYF.

This clonotype appeared many times. V usage is TRBV6-2 or TRBV6-3 and J usage is TRBJ1-1; D not certain. In germline, CDR1 is MNHEY, CDR2 SVGEGT. This CDR3 has 14 amino acids. Deletions cut 5 bases from V and 3 bases from J, with 13 bases between. The CDR3 here is CASSQFGGYTEAFF. The CDR3 DNA is TGTGCCAGCAGTCAATTCGGTGGGTACACTGAAGCTTTCTTT.

This clonotype was seen at least ten times. The chain couples TRBV10-3 to TRBJ1-3; D is ambiguous. This CDR3 is built from 15 residues. The V gene's germline CDR1 is ENHRY and CDR2 SYGVKD. V lost 8 bases, J lost 0 bases, and 14 bases lay in between. The chain's CDR3 is CAIGEGSSSGNTIYF. CDR3 coding DNA: TGTGCCATCGGGGAGGGCTCTAGCTCTGGAAACACCATATATTTT.

The chain has TRBV20-1 and TRBJ2-7; 7 bases match TRBD2. CDR1 DFQATT and CDR2 SNEGSKA come from the germline V gene (reference sequence). This CDR3 region has 16 residues. The J segment lost 5 bases and the V segment lost 3 bases, leaving 16 bases of the junction unmatched. For the CDR3, the DNA is TGCAGTGCTAGCCCGGCCCCTGCGGGAGAAGTCAACGAGCAGTACTTC. Protein sequence: CSASPAPAGEVNEQYF.

This clonotype was counted between two and nine times. V is TRBV7-3 and J is TRBJ2-7, with 7 bases that match TRBD2. This CDR3 is built from 18 residues. The J segment lost 3 bases and the V segment lost 1 base, leaving 15 bases of the junction unmatched. Germline V gene data show CDR1 as SGHTA and CDR2 as FQGTGA. DNA for the CDR3: TGTGCCAGCAGCTTAAAACCCCTGGGGGGGACTGGCTACTACGAGCAGTACTTC. Its translation is CASSLKPLGGTGYYEQYF.

This clonotype was detected many times. This chain joins TRBV18 and TRBJ2-5; D may be TRBD2 (5 bases). V was pared by 6 bases and J by 4 bases, with 12 bases between. CDR1 and CDR2 (germline): KGHSH, LQKENI. The CDR3 totals 13 residues. The CDR3 sequence is CASSEQEAETQYF. The CDR3 nucleotides read TGTGCCAGCTCGGAGCAGGAGGCAGAGACCCAGTACTTC.

This clonotype was seen repeatedly, ten times or more. A read error may account for a junction end that differs from germline. The CDR3 sequence is CASSPFPLSGRPRRWENF. CDR3 nucleotides: TGTGCCAGCAGTCCATTTCCCCTTAGCGGGAGGCCGAGAAGGTGGGAAAACTTC. The chain uses TRBV2 and TRBJ2-7; 10 nucleotides agree with TRBD2. The CDR3 sequence is 18 residues long. CDR1 and CDR2 (germline): SNHLY, FYNNEI.